Included here is one T cell receptor beta chain sequence, with context. What antigen it recognizes has not been identified. Base qualities were left out, and no much larger clone turns up one base away. Receptor amplification or capture employed the immunoSEQ multiplex PCR assay. Roughly 100,000 TCR templates per sample were assayed on the deep sequencing platform. Genomic DNA extracted from sorted T cells was used for TCRbeta CDR3 sequencing. In the paper's pipeline: Clonal analysis of TCRbeta CDR3 data was done in the R programming language. Alloreactive CD4+ and CD8+ clones were identified by comparing unstimulated samples to CFSE-low samples taken after the reaction. Alloreactive CD4+ clones were assigned to regulatory or non-regulatory origin by matching sequences to sorted unstimulated Treg and non-Treg repertoires. Sourced from immuneACCESS, this table was stored by TCRdb with only in-frame sequences that have V and J called. A share of the clones is absent; for the studies checked, an unresolved V gene accounts for under half, and the remainder has no known explanation. From that table come the V and J calls and clone size; the DNA was used to work out D and trimming. The sample profile shows about 69,000 clones; over 75% of them were found once. Roughly 1.7% of the sample is in the top ten clones.

The data are from a study of siplizumab effects on memory and regulatory T cells (dated by TCRdb to the late 2010s). In the study overall: The study examined how the anti-CD2 antibody siplizumab affects alloreactive T-cell subsets in allogeneic mixed lymphocyte reactions built from human PBMCs.

TCRbeta CDR3 sequencing was performed on sorted unstimulated T cells and on proliferating T cells recovered from mixed lymphocyte reactions. Fresh whole blood from about ten HLA-typed healthy donors served as the source for isolating PBMCs. Unstimulated CD4+ regulatory T cells were FACS-sorted to map the origin of alloreactive clones. General conclusions and limits of the study: Whether proliferating Tregs from siplizumab cultures actually had suppressive function was not functionally confirmed. In reactions with siplizumab, an average of approximately 69% of mappable alloreactive CD4+ clones were Treg-derived, compared with roughly 26% in control reactions. Unstimulated naive T cells appeared to be more diverse than memory T cells, and naive cells seemed to make a substantial contribution to the alloresponse. Siplizumab significantly lowered the cumulative frequency of alloreactive sequences that could be traced to unstimulated CD4+ memory T cells. Because sequences at frequencies below about 10^-5 were poorly captured, only a minor fraction of alloreactive clones could be mapped back to unstimulated subsets. About 75-97% of proliferating CD4+ or CD8+ clones could not be given a naive or memory phenotype.

The source material was Tregs sorted from blood. This sequence originates from a human donor in good health.

The encoded CDR3 is CASSLVGSADTQYF. The DNA sequence is given as TGTGCCAGCAGCTTAGTCGGGAGTGCAGATACGCAGTATTTT. The rearranged segments are TRBV7-2 and TRBJ2-3; TRBD2 is a weak D gene call, 6 bases matching. Trimming at the junction amounts to 1 base on V and 4 bases on J, and the germline ends lie 9 bases apart. According to the germline V gene, CDR1 reads SGHTA and CDR2 reads FQGNSA. The CDR3, cysteine through phenylalanine, is 14 amino acids long. The retained sequence is limited to the CDR3, 42 bases, with the frame set at the first base.